Listed below are T cell receptor beta chains from one sample, sequenced in a study of OX40 agonist ivuxolimab in advanced cancers. TCRdb's table, derived via immunoSEQ multiplex PCR, lists solely in-frame clones and lacks some. The profile shows about 79,000 clones, about 91% of them singletons. The sample consisted of CD4+ or CD8+ T cells sorted from blood, taken in a trial of the OX40 agonist ivuxolimab. All receptors come from an adult with an advanced solid tumor such as melanoma, head and neck, liver or kidney cancer. The CDR3 runs from the conserved cysteine through the conserved F or W. The order of the fields is clone size, J gene, D gene, V gene, CDR3 DNA, CDR3 protein. D genes are given only for firm matches. Not all rows give a size; the values are once, few, many and, for expanded clones, a class.

clone_size: NA
j_call: TRBJ2-2
d_call: TRBD2
v_call: TRBV11-1
cdr3_nt: TGTGCCAGCAGACCCCCGACTAGCCCCCCCGGGGAGCTGTTTTTT
cdr3_aa: CASRPPTSPPGELFF

clone_size: few
j_call: TRBJ2-7
d_call: NA
v_call: TRBV27
cdr3_nt: TGTGCCAGCAGGGGTTTCTACGAGCAGTACTTC
cdr3_aa: CASRGFYEQYF

clone_size: NA
j_call: TRBJ2-2
d_call: TRBD2
v_call: TRBV2
cdr3_nt: TGTGCCAGCAGGGTCACTAGCGGGTTCACCGGGGAGCTGTTTTTT
cdr3_aa: CASRVTSGFTGELFF

clone_size: NA
j_call: TRBJ1-2
d_call: NA
v_call: TRBV19
cdr3_nt: TGTGCCAGTAGTATCTTACCCCGAGAGGGGGGCTACACCTTC
cdr3_aa: CASSILPREGGYTF

clone_size: NA
j_call: TRBJ1-3
d_call: NA
v_call: TRBV5-1
cdr3_nt: TGCGCCAGCAGCCCCGGACAGACGGTTGGAAACACCATATATTTT
cdr3_aa: CASSPGQTVGNTIYF

clone_size: NA
j_call: TRBJ1-3
d_call: TRBD1
v_call: TRBV6-1
cdr3_nt: TGTGCCAGCAGTCAAGTGACAGGGATCTCTGGAAACACCATATATTTT
cdr3_aa: CASSQVTGISGNTIYF

clone_size: NA
j_call: TRBJ1-1
d_call: NA
v_call: TRBV28
cdr3_nt: TGTGCCAGCAGCAGCACAGAGAACACTGAAGCTTTCTTT
cdr3_aa: CASSSTENTEAFF

clone_size: NA
j_call: TRBJ2-1
d_call: NA
v_call: TRBV29-1
cdr3_nt: TGCAGCGTTAACCGCGGAGGGGACAATGAGCAGTTCTTC
cdr3_aa: CSVNRGGDNEQFF

clone_size: few
j_call: TRBJ1-1
d_call: NA
v_call: TRBV14
cdr3_nt: TGTGCCAGCAGCCAAGAAGGACAATCGAACACTGAAGCTTTCTTT
cdr3_aa: CASSQEGQSNTEAFF

clone_size: NA
j_call: TRBJ1-6
d_call: NA
v_call: TRBV7-9
cdr3_nt: TGTGCCAGCAGCTCTAGTAAGGGGACACCCCTCCACTTT
cdr3_aa: CASSSSKGTPLHF

clone_size: NA
j_call: TRBJ2-1
d_call: TRBD2
v_call: TRBV6-4
cdr3_nt: TGTGCCAGCTCATGGGAGCCGGGACTAAAGCAGTTCTTC
cdr3_aa: CASSWEPGLKQFF

clone_size: NA
j_call: TRBJ1-2
d_call: TRBD1
v_call: TRBV28
cdr3_nt: TGTGCCAGCAGTCTACCGAGGGGGCGAACTGGCTACACCTTC
cdr3_aa: CASSLPRGRTGYTF

clone_size: NA
j_call: TRBJ2-7
d_call: NA
v_call: TRBV30
cdr3_nt: TGTGCCTGGAGTGTGGGCAGGAACTTCTACGAGCAGTACTTC
cdr3_aa: CAWSVGRNFYEQYF

clone_size: NA
j_call: TRBJ1-2
d_call: NA
v_call: TRBV28
cdr3_nt: TGTGCCAGCAGTACCATGGACGTAGGAGGCGGCTACACCTTC
cdr3_aa: CASSTMDVGGGYTF

clone_size: NA
j_call: TRBJ1-4
d_call: NA
v_call: TRBV27
cdr3_nt: TGTGCCAGCAGTCCCCAGCCTGCAACTAATGAAAAACTGTTTTTT
cdr3_aa: CASSPQPATNEKLFF

clone_size: NA
j_call: TRBJ2-1
d_call: NA
v_call: TRBV2
cdr3_nt: TGTGCCAGCAGTGAATATTCCAGGGTCAATGAGCAGTTCTTC
cdr3_aa: CASSEYSRVNEQFF

clone_size: NA
j_call: TRBJ2-5
d_call: NA
v_call: TRBV7-2
cdr3_nt: TGTGCCAGCAGCTTACTCGGGGGGCCGGAGACCCAGTACTTC
cdr3_aa: CASSLLGGPETQYF

clone_size: once
j_call: TRBJ2-5
d_call: NA
v_call: TRBV5-1
cdr3_nt: TGCGCCAGTACAGAATCAGAGACCCAGTACTTC
cdr3_aa: CASTESETQYF

clone_size: NA
j_call: TRBJ2-7
d_call: NA
v_call: TRBV18
cdr3_nt: TGTGCCAGCTCACTAACACAGGGTACCTACGAGCAGTACTTC
cdr3_aa: CASSLTQGTYEQYF

clone_size: NA
j_call: TRBJ2-2
d_call: TRBD2
v_call: TRBV29-1
cdr3_nt: TGCAGCGTTGGCCGCGCGGGAGGCACCGGGGAGCTGTTTTTT
cdr3_aa: CSVGRAGGTGELFF

clone_size: NA
j_call: TRBJ2-7
d_call: TRBD2
v_call: TRBV7-2
cdr3_nt: TGTGCCAGCAGCTTAGCTAGCGGGGGCCTCTTTGAGCAGTACTTC
cdr3_aa: CASSLASGGLFEQYF

clone_size: NA
j_call: TRBJ1-2
d_call: NA
v_call: TRBV28
cdr3_nt: TGTGCCAGCAGTTTCCGAGTACCCGGCTACACCTTC
cdr3_aa: CASSFRVPGYTF

clone_size: few
j_call: TRBJ1-5
d_call: NA
v_call: TRBV6-1
cdr3_nt: TGTGCCAGCAGTGCCACGCGGGTGAATCAGCCCCAGCATTTT
cdr3_aa: CASSATRVNQPQHF

clone_size: few
j_call: TRBJ1-1
d_call: TRBD1
v_call: TRBV10-3
cdr3_nt: TGTGCCTCTGCGACAGGGACCATGAACACTGAAGCTTTCTTT
cdr3_aa: CASATGTMNTEAFF

clone_size: NA
j_call: TRBJ2-1
d_call: NA
v_call: TRBV5-4
cdr3_nt: TGTGCCAGCAGCTTGGCTGTTTGGAACAATGAGCAGTTCTTC
cdr3_aa: CASSLAVWNNEQFF

clone_size: NA
j_call: TRBJ2-1
d_call: NA
v_call: TRBV7-3
cdr3_nt: TGTGCCAGCAGCCCGACTCTGGACCATGAGCAGTTCTTC
cdr3_aa: CASSPTLDHEQFF

clone_size: NA
j_call: TRBJ2-1
d_call: NA
v_call: TRBV4-1
cdr3_nt: TGCGCCAGCAGCCAAGTTTGGGAGAGGAACAATGAGCAGTTCTTC
cdr3_aa: CASSQVWERNNEQFF

clone_size: NA
j_call: TRBJ1-2
d_call: NA
v_call: TRBV28
cdr3_nt: TGTGCCAGCAGTTTAAAATACATTAACGGCTACACCTTC
cdr3_aa: CASSLKYINGYTF

clone_size: once
j_call: TRBJ2-7
d_call: TRBD1
v_call: TRBV27
cdr3_nt: TGTGCCAGCAGTCGGGTAGGACAGGGCTCCTACGAGCAGTACTTC
cdr3_aa: CASSRVGQGSYEQYF

clone_size: NA
j_call: TRBJ1-1
d_call: NA
v_call: TRBV28
cdr3_nt: TGTGCCAGCAGTGCTTGGACACGAACTGAAGCTTTCTTT
cdr3_aa: CASSAWTRTEAFF

clone_size: NA
j_call: TRBJ2-1
d_call: TRBD2
v_call: TRBV6-6
cdr3_nt: TGTGCCAGCCAGTCTAGCGGGAGGGCGGGTGAGCAGTTCTTC
cdr3_aa: CASQSSGRAGEQFF

clone_size: NA
j_call: TRBJ1-5
d_call: NA
v_call: TRBV28
cdr3_nt: TGTGCCAGCAGTTTACTGCCAGTTAGTCAGCCCCAGCATTTT
cdr3_aa: CASSLLPVSQPQHF

clone_size: NA
j_call: TRBJ2-7
d_call: NA
v_call: TRBV7-6
cdr3_nt: TGTGCCAGCAGCTCCCCCGGACAGCCCTACGAGCAGTACTTC
cdr3_aa: CASSSPGQPYEQYF

clone_size: NA
j_call: TRBJ1-1
d_call: NA
v_call: TRBV7-9
cdr3_nt: TGTGCCAGCAGCTTAGCGTCCTCTAGGACTGAAGCTTTCTTT
cdr3_aa: CASSLASSRTEAFF

clone_size: NA
j_call: TRBJ2-7
d_call: TRBD1
v_call: TRBV18
cdr3_nt: TGTGCCAGCTCACAAGCGCCCACAGGGGCTGGAAACGAGCAGTACTTC
cdr3_aa: CASSQAPTGAGNEQYF

clone_size: NA
j_call: TRBJ2-7
d_call: TRBD1
v_call: TRBV11-3
cdr3_nt: TGTGCCAGCAGTAACACAGGGGACGAGCAGTACTTC
cdr3_aa: CASSNTGDEQYF

clone_size: NA
j_call: TRBJ1-2
d_call: TRBD1
v_call: TRBV5-4
cdr3_nt: TGTGCCAGCAGCCGACAGGGGCAAAACTATGGCTACACCTTC
cdr3_aa: CASSRQGQNYGYTF

clone_size: NA
j_call: TRBJ1-2
d_call: NA
v_call: TRBV6-5
cdr3_nt: TGTGCCAGCAGACCGCAGGGACGCTATGGCTACACCTTC
cdr3_aa: CASRPQGRYGYTF

clone_size: NA
j_call: TRBJ2-7
d_call: NA
v_call: TRBV5-1
cdr3_nt: TGCGCCAGCTCATCCTCCGTTTGGGGTTCCTACGAGCAGTACTTC
cdr3_aa: CASSSSVWGSYEQYF

clone_size: NA
j_call: TRBJ1-1
d_call: NA
v_call: TRBV19
cdr3_nt: TGTGCCAGTAGTAACAGGCCCCTGGGCACTGAAGCTTTCTTT
cdr3_aa: CASSNRPLGTEAFF

clone_size: NA
j_call: TRBJ1-1
d_call: TRBD1
v_call: TRBV10-3
cdr3_nt: TGTGCCATCAGTGGCCCTGGGACAGTTAACACTGAAGCTTTCTTT
cdr3_aa: CAISGPGTVNTEAFF

clone_size: once
j_call: TRBJ2-5
d_call: TRBD2
v_call: TRBV5-1
cdr3_nt: TGCGCCAGCAGCTTGAGCCTAGCGGTCCGCCGGGAGACCCAGTACTTC
cdr3_aa: CASSLSLAVRRETQYF